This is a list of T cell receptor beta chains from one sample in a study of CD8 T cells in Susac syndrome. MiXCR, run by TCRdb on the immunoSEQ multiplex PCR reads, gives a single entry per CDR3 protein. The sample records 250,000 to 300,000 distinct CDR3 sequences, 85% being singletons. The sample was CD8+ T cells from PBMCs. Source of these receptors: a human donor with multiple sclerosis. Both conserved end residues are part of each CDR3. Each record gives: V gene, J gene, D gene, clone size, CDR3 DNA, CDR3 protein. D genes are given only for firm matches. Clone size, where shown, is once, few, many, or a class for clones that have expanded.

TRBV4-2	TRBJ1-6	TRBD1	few	TGTGCCAGCAGCCAAGAACAGATGGACAGGAATTCACCCCTCCACTTT	CASSQEQMDRNSPLHF
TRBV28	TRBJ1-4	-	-	TGTGCCAGCAGTCCCCTGAGTGTCGGCGACGGTGAAAAACTGTTTTTT	CASSPLSVGDGEKLFF
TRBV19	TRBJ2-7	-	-	TGTGCCAGTAGTGTCACGCTAGTCTACGAGCAGTACTTC	CASSVTLVYEQYF
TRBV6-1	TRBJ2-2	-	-	TGTGCCAGCAGTCATCGTGGAGGGGGGGGCGGCCTGGGCGGGGAGCTGTTTTTT	CASSHRGGGGGLGGELFF
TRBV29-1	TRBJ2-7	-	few	TGCAGCGTTGAGAAGAGCTCCTACGAGCAGTACTTC	CSVEKSSYEQYF
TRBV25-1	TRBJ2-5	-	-	TGTGCCAGCAGCGCAGGGGAAGGCAGCCAAGAGACCCAGTACTTC	CASSAGEGSQETQYF
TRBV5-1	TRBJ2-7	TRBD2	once	TGCGCCAGCAGCTTGGGTGGGCTAGCGGGAGGTCTTCGCTACGAGCAGTACTTC	CASSLGGLAGGLRYEQYF
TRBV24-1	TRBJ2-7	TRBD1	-	TGTGCCACCAGCTTCGGTCCGGGACAGGCCCTTCGAGAGCAGTACTTC	CATSFGPGQALREQYF
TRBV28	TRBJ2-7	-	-	TGTGCCAGCAGTTTAAAAGCCTACGAGCAGTACTTC	CASSLKAYEQYF
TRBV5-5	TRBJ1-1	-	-	TGTGCCAGCAGCTTGATGGAGGGCCTCGGTACTGAAGCTTTCTTT	CASSLMEGLGTEAFF
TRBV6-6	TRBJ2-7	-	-	TGTGCCAGCAGTTACGAAGGCTTAGGCGAGCAGTACTTC	CASSYEGLGEQYF
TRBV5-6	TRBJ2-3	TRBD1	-	TGTGCCAGCAGCTTGCCACAGACAGGGGAAAGGGGTACGCAGTATTTT	CASSLPQTGERGTQYF
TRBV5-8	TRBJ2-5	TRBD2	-	TGTGCCAGCAGCTACGGACTAGGGACGGAGACCCAGTACTTC	CASSYGLGTETQYF
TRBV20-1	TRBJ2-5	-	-	TGCAGTGCTAGAGATATGGGTCGGGGTCCCGAGAGTGGGGAGACCCAGTACTTC	CSARDMGRGPESGETQYF
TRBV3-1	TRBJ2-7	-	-	TGTGCCAGCACCCTGGGGTACCCTAACTACGAGCAGTACTTC	CASTLGYPNYEQYF
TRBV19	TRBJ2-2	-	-	TGTGCCAGTAGTTCCGAGTTCACCGGGGAGCTGTTTTTT	CASSSEFTGELFF
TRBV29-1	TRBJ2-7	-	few	TGCAGCGTTGTCGGCTACTCCTACGAGCAGTACTTC	CSVVGYSYEQYF
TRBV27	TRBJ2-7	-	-	TGTGCCAGCAGTTTAATCCCCGGGGCCTACGAGCAGTACTTC	CASSLIPGAYEQYF
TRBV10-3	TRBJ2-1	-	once	TGTGCCATCAGTGAATCGGGCAGGAGCTCCTACAATGAGCAGTTCTTC	CAISESGRSSYNEQFF
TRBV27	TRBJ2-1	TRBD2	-	TGTGCCAGCACCGGGGGGTATTCTGAGCAGTTCTTC	CASTGGYSEQFF
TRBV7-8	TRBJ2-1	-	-	TGTGCCAGCAGCCACACCAACAATGAGCAGTTCTTC	CASSHTNNEQFF
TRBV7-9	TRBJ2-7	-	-	TGTGCCAGCAGCTTGGGGCCGCTCGGCGACGAGCAGTACTTC	CASSLGPLGDEQYF
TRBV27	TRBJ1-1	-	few	TGTGCCAGCAGTCCCCACCGAGGGACTGAAGCTTTCTTT	CASSPHRGTEAFF
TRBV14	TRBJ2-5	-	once	TGTGCCAGCAATCTGGGACCCCTTGAGACCCAGTACTTC	CASNLGPLETQYF
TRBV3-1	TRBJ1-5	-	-	TGTGCCAGCAGCGGACGAGGGGGGGATCAGCCCCAGCATTTT	CASSGRGGDQPQHF
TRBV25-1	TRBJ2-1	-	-	TGTGCCAGCAGTGACCAAAAAGAAGCCATACGCGATGAGCAGTTCTTC	CASSDQKEAIRDEQFF
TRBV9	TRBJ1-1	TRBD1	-	TGTGCCAGCAGCGTAGCCGGGACAGCGAACACTGAAGCTTTCTTT	CASSVAGTANTEAFF
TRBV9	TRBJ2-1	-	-	TGTGCCAGCAGCGTGGAGAACTCCTACAATGAGCAGTTCTTC	CASSVENSYNEQFF
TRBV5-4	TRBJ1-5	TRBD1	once	TGTGCCAGCAGTTCCGACAGGGATCATCCCCAGCATTTT	CASSSDRDHPQHF
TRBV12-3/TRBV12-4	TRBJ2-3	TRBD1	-	TGTGCCAGCAGTTCTTGGGACAGGGGCCCAGATACGCAGTATTTT	CASSSWDRGPDTQYF
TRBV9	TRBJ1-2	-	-	TGTGCCAGTGAGGGAAGGCCGAACTATGGCTACACCTTC	CASEGRPNYGYTF
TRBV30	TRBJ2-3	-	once	TGTGCCTGGAGTTATATGAGCACAGATACGCAGTATTTT	CAWSYMSTDTQYF
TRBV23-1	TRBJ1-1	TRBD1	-	TGCGCCAGCAGTCCCACCGCCCGGGACAGGGTTGGGATGAACACTGAAGCTTTCTTT	CASSPTARDRVGMNTEAFF
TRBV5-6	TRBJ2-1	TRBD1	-	TGTGCCAGCAGCTCCGGACAGGGGGCAAGGGATGACTACAATGAGCAGTTCTTC	CASSSGQGARDDYNEQFF
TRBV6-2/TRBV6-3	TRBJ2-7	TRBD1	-	TGTGCCAGCAATCCGGGACAGGGGGGGGAGCAGTACTTC	CASNPGQGGEQYF
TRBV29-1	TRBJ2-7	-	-	TGCAGCGTTGAAACGGGGACCAACTCCTACGAGCAGTACTTC	CSVETGTNSYEQYF
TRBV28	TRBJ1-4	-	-	TGTGCCAGCAGGGGCCCGGTGGACGGGACCCGAGCAACTAATGAAAAACTGTTTTTT	CASRGPVDGTRATNEKLFF
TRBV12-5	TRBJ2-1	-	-	TGTGCTAGTGGAGTCGGCCTAGACAATGAGCAGTTCTTC	CASGVGLDNEQFF
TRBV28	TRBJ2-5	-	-	TGTGCCAGCAGTCTCAGTCCCGACTGGGGATCGGAGGAGACCCAGTACTTC	CASSLSPDWGSEETQYF
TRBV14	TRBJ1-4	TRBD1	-	TGTGCCAGCAGCCCCCGACAGGGGCCTATCGAAAAACTGTTTTTT	CASSPRQGPIEKLFF
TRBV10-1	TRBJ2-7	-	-	TGCGCCAGCAGTGAGTCGAACGGACTTAGGGACGAGCAGTACTTC	CASSESNGLRDEQYF
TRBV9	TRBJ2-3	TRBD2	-	TGTGCCAGCAGCGCTAGCGGGTTCTCAGATACGCAGTATTTT	CASSASGFSDTQYF
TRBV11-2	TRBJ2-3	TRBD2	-	TGTGCCAGCAGCTTTAGTGGGCGGGAGGGGGCTCGCGATACGCAGTATTTT	CASSFSGREGARDTQYF
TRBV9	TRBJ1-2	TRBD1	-	TGTGCCAGCAGCGGGGACAGGGGTGCTTTCTATGGCTACACCTTC	CASSGDRGAFYGYTF
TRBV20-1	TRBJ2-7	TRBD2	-	TGCAGTGCTCGCCAGCGGGAGGGCACCTACGAGCAGTACTTC	CSARQREGTYEQYF
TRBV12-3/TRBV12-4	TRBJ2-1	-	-	TGTGCCAGCACTCAGGGGGGCAGCTCCTACAATGAGCAGTTCTTC	CASTQGGSSYNEQFF
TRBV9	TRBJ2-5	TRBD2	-	TGTGCCAGCAGCCAAACGGGGGGCCAAGAGACCCAGTACTTC	CASSQTGGQETQYF
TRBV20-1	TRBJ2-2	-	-	TGCAGTGCTACCCCTAGTCGGAAGAACACCGGGGAGCTGTTTTTT	CSATPSRKNTGELFF
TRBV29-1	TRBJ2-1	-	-	TGCAGCGTTGATTACTCCTACAATGAGCAGTTCTTC	CSVDYSYNEQFF
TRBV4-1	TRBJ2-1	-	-	TGCGCCAGCAGCCAAGTCGAGAGGACTGTTAATGAGCAGTTCTTC	CASSQVERTVNEQFF
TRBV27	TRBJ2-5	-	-	TGTGCCAGCAGTTTATTCGCGGGTAGGGGAGAGACCCAGTACTTC	CASSLFAGRGETQYF
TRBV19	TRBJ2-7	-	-	TGTGCCACCCGGGTCGGGAGTGGAGGCGAGCAGTACTTC	CATRVGSGGEQYF
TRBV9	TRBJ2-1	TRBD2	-	TGTGCCAGCAGCGTACTAGCGGGAGGCTATGAGCAGTTCTTC	CASSVLAGGYEQFF
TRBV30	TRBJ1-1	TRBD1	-	TGTGCCTGGAGTACACCGGACAGGAGGAACACTGAAGCTTTCTTT	CAWSTPDRRNTEAFF